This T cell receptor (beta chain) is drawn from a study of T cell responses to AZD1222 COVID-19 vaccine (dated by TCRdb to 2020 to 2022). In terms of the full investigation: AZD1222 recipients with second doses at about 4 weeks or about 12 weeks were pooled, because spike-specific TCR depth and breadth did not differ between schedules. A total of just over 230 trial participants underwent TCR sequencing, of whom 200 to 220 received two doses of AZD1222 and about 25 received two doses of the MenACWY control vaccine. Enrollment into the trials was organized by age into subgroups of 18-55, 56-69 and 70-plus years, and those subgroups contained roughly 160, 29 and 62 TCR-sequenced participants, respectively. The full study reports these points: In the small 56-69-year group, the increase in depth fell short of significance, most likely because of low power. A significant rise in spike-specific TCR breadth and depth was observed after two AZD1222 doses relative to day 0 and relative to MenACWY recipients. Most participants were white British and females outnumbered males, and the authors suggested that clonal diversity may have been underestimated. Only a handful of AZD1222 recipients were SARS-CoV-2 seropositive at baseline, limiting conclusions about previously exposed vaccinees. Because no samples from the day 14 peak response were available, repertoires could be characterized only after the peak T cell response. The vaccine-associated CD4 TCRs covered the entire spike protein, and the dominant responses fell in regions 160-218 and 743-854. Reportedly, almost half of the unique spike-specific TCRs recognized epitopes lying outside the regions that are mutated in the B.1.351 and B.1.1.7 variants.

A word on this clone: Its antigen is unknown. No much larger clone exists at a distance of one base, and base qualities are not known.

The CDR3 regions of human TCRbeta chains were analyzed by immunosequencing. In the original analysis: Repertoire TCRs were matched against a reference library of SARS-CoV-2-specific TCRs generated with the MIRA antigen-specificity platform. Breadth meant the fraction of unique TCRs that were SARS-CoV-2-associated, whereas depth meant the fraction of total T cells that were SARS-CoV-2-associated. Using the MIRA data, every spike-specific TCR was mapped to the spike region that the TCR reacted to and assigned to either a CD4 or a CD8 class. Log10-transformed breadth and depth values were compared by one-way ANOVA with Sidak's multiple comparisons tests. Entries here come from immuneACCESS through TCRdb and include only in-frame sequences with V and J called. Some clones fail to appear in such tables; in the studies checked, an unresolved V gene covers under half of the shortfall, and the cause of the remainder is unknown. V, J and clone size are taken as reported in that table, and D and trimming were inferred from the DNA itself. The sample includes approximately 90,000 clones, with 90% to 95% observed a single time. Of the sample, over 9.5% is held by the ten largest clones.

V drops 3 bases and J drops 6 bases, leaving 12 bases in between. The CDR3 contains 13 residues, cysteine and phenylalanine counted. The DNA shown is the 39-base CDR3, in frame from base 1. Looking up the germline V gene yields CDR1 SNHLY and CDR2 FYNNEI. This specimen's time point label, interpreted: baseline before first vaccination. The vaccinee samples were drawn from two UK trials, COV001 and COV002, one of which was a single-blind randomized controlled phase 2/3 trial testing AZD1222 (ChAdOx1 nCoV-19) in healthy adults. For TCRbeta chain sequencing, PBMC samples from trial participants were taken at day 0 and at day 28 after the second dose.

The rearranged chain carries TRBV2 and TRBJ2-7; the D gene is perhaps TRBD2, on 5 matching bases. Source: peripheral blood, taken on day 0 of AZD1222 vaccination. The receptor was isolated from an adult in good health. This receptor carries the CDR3 CASSEAAAGEQYF. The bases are TGTGCCAGCAGTGAGGCGGCCGCGGGCGAGCAGTACTTC.